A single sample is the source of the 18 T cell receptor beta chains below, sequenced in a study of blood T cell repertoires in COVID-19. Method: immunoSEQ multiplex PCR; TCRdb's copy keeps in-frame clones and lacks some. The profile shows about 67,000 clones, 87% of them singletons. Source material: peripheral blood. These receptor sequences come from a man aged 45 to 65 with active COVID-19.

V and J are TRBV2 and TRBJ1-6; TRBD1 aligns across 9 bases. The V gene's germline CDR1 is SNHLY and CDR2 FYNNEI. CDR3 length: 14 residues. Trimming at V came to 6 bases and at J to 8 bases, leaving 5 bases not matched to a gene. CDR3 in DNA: TGTGCCAGCAGCTTGACAGGGGGTTATTCACCCCTCCACTTT. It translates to CASSLTGGYSPLHF.

The CDR3 DNA reads as TGTGCCAGCTCCCAGACAGGGCCCGAAGCTTTCTTT. Amino acid sequence: CASSQTGPEAFF. The rearrangement links TRBV18 to TRBJ1-1; 7 nucleotides align to TRBD1. CDR3 length equals 12 residues. Germline CDR1 KGHSH, CDR2 LQKENI. V trimming: 6 bases; J trimming: 8 bases; junction bases outside the gene matches: 6. The full variable domain, in which reference TRBV18 and TRBJ1-1 provide the parts outside the CDR3, is NAGVMQNPRHLVRRRGQEARLRCSPMKGHSHVYWYRQLPEEGLKFMVYLQKENIIDESGMPKERFSAEFPKEGPSILRIQQVVRGDSAAYFCASSQTGPEAFFGQGTRLTVV.

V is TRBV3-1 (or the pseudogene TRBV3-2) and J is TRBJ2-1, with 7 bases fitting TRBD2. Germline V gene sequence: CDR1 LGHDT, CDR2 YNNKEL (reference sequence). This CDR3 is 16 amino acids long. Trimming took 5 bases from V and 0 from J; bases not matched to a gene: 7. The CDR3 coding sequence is TGTGCCAGCAGCTCCCTCGGGGGGAGCTCCTACAATGAGCAGTTCTTC. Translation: CASSSLGGSSYNEQFF.

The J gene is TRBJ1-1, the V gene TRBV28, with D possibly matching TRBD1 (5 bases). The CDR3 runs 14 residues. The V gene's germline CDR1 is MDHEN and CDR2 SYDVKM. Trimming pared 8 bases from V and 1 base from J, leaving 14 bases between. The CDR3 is CASSTRRGNTEAFF. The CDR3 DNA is TGTGCCAGCTCGACCAGGAGGGGGAACACTGAAGCTTTCTTT.

The DNA for the CDR3 is TGTGCCAGCAGCATTAGACAGGGGGCGGGCGGCTACACCTTC. Residues: CASSIRQGAGGYTF. The chain links TRBV21-1 to TRBJ1-2; the D call TRBD1 from the table was never checked on the DNA. TRBV21-1 has pseudogene status. This CDR3 has 14 residues.

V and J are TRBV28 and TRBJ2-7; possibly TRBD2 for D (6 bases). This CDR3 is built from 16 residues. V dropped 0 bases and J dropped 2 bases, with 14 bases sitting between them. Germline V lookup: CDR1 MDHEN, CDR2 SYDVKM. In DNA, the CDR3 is TGTGCCAGCAGTTTATGGACCGGCGGGATACCCTACGAGCAGTACTTC. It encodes CASSLWTGGIPYEQYF.

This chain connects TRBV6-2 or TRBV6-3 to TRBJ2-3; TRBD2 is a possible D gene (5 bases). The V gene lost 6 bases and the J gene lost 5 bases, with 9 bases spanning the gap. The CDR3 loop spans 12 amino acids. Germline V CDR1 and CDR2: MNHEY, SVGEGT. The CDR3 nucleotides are TGTGCCAGCAGCCACGGACTAGATACGCAGTATTTT. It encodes CASSHGLDTQYF.

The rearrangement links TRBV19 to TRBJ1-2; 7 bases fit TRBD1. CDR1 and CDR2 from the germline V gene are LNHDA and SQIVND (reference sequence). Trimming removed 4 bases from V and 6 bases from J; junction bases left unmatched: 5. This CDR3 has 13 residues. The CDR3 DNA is TGTGCCAGTAGTAGGAGGGGGCATAATGGCTACACCTTC. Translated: CASSRRGHNGYTF. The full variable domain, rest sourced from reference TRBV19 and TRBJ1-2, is DGGITQSPKYLFRKEGQNVTLSCEQNLNHDAMYWYRQDPGQGLRLIYYSQIVNDFQKGDIAEGYSVSREKKESFPLTVTSAQKNPTAFYLCASSRRGHNGYTFGSGTRLTVV.

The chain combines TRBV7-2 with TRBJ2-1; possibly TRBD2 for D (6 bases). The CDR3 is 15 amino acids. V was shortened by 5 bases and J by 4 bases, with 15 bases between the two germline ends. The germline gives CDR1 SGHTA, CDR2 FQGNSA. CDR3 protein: CASSPASGTYNEQFF. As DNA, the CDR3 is TGTGCCAGCAGCCCGGCGTCGGGGACTTACAATGAGCAGTTCTTC. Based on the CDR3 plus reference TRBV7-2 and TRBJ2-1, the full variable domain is GAGVSQSPSNKVTEKGKDVELRCDPISGHTALYWYRQSLGQGLEFLIYFQGNSAPDKSGLPSDRFSAERTGGSVSTLTIQRTQQEDSAVYLCASSPASGTYNEQFFGPGTRLTVL.

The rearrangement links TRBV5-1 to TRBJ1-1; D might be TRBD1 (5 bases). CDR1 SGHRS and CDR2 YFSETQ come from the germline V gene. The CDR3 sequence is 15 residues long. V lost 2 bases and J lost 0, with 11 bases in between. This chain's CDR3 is CASSFIPGVNTEAFF. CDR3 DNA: TGCGCCAGCAGCTTTATACCGGGGGTGAACACTGAAGCTTTCTTT. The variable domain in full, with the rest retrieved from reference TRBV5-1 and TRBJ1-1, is KAGVTQTPRYLIKTRGQQVTLSCSPISGHRSVSWYQQTPGQGLQFLFEYFSETQRNKGNFPGRFSGRQFSNSRSEMNVSTLELGDSALYLCASSFIPGVNTEAFFGQGTRLTVV.

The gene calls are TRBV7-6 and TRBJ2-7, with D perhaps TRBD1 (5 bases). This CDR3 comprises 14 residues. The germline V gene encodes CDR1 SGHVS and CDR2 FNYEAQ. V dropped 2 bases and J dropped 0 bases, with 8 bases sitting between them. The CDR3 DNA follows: TGTGCCAGCAGCTTATTCGACAGCTCCTACGAGCAGTACTTC. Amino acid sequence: CASSLFDSSYEQYF.

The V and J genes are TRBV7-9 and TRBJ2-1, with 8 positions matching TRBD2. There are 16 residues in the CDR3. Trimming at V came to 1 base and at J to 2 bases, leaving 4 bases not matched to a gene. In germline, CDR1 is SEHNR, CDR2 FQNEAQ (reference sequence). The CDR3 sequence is CASSLDPGGPYNEQFF. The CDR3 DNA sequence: TGTGCCAGCAGCTTAGATCCGGGAGGGCCCTACAATGAGCAGTTCTTC.

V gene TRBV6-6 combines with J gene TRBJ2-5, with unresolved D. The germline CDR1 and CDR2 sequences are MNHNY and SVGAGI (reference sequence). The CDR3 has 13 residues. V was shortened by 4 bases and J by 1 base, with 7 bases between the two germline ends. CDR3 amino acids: CASSSQIQETQYF. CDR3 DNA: TGTGCCAGCAGTTCTCAGATCCAAGAGACCCAGTACTTC.

Here the CDR3 DNA reads TGTGCCAGCAGTGAGGGACAGGGGTACTATGGCTACACCTTC. As protein: CASSEGQGYYGYTF. The chain links TRBV25-1 to TRBJ1-2, with TRBD1 matching 10 bases. CDR1 is MGHDK, CDR2 SYGVNS, per germline. The length of the CDR3 is 14 residues. J was trimmed by 3 bases and V by 3 bases; bases with no gene match: 1.

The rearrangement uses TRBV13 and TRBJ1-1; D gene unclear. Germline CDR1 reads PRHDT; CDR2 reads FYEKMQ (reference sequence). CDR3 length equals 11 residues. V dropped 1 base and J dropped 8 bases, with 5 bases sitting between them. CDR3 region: CASSLVREAFF. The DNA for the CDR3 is TGTGCCAGCAGCTTAGTCCGGGAAGCTTTCTTT.

CDR3 sequence (DNA): TGTGCCAGCAGCAGATCAGGGGGCACTGAAGCTTTCTTT. This encodes CASSRSGGTEAFF. The chain has TRBV7-3 and TRBJ1-1, with 7 nucleotides matching TRBD1. Looked up from germline, CDR1 is SGHTA and CDR2 is FQGTGA. V lost 5 bases, J lost 4 bases, and 4 bases stayed unmatched. CDR3 length equals 13 residues.

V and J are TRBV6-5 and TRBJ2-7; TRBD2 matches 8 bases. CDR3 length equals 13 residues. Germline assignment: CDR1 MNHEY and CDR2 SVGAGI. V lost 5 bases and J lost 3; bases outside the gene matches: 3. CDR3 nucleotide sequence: TGTGCCAGCAGTCTGAGCGGGAGCTACGAGCAGTACTTC. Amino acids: CASSLSGSYEQYF.

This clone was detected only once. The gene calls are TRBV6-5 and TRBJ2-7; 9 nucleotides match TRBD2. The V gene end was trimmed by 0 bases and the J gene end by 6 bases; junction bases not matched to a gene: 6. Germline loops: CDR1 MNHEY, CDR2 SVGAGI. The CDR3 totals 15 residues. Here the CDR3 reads CASSYSLAGVAEQYF. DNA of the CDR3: TGTGCCAGCAGTTACTCCTTAGCGGGAGTTGCCGAGCAGTACTTC.